Following are 18 T cell receptor beta chains from one sample sequenced in a study of blood T cells in healthy people across ages. Using a J-beta primer mix together with a sample-barcoded 5' primer, a second PCR was run for roughly 6 to 12 cycles. TCRdb processed the 5' RACE reads anew with MiXCR; each CDR3 protein has one entry. Of under 1,000,000 distinct CDR3 sequences in the sample, around 45% are singletons; the top ten hold 15% to 20%. Specimen: blood. The receptor set was obtained from a man of 80 years or more in good health.

At least ten counts were recorded for this clonotype. The chain couples TRBV7-2 to TRBJ2-3; possibly TRBD1 for D (6 bases). Germline V lookup: CDR1 SGHTA, CDR2 FQGNSA. The V and J ends lost 6 bases and 1 base respectively, with 14 bases between them. CDR3 length: 15 residues. The CDR3 reads CASRRRAGGTDTQYF. The DNA of the CDR3 is TGTGCCAGCAGGCGCCGGGCAGGGGGCACAGATACGCAGTATTTT.

The J gene is TRBJ2-7, the V gene TRBV2; the D is unclear. Trimming took 6 bases from V and 7 from J, leaving 7 bases between them. Germline CDR1 is SNHLY and CDR2 is FYNNEI. CDR3 length: 10 amino acids. As DNA, the CDR3 is TGTGCCAGCAGACAACGGGAGCAGTACTTC. This codes for CASRQREQYF.

The chain links TRBV27 to TRBJ2-1, with 12 nucleotides matching TRBD2. The CDR3 is 20 residues long. From germline, CDR1 is MNHEY and CDR2 SMNVEV (reference sequence). Trimming removed 6 bases from V and 1 base from J; junction bases left unmatched: 16. CDR3: CASSRTGLTSGSFSYNEQFF. DNA for the CDR3: TGTGCCAGCAGCAGGACAGGTCTGACTAGCGGGAGTTTTTCCTACAATGAGCAGTTCTTC.

This clonotype turned up a few times. J is TRBJ2-3 and V is TRBV20-1; no firm D call. The CDR3 sequence is 13 residues long. Deletions cut 5 bases from V and 1 base from J, with 10 bases between. Germline CDR1 and CDR2: DFQATT and SNEGSKA (reference sequence). CDR3 DNA sequence: TGCAGTGCTTTCAACGACGGCACAGATACGCAGTATTTT. As protein: CSAFNDGTDTQYF.

As to this clonotype: A much larger clone sits a single nucleotide away, making a read error possible. J is TRBJ2-7 and V is TRBV5-1, with 10 bases aligning to TRBD2. Trimming removed 4 bases from V and 4 bases from J; junction bases left unmatched: 17. The CDR3 extends over 18 amino acids. The germline CDR1 and CDR2 sequences are SGHRS and YFSETQ. The CDR3 DNA sequence: TGCGCCAGCAGCATGGGACAAAGAGGAGCGGGAGGGCAATACGAGCAGTACTTC. Translation gives CASSMGQRGAGGQYEQYF. The variable domain in full, with the rest retrieved from reference TRBV5-1 and TRBJ2-7, is KAGVTQTPRYLIKTRGQQVTLSCSPISGHRSVSWYQQTPGQGLQFLFEYFSETQRNKGNFPGRFSGRQFSNSRSEMNVSTLELGDSALYLCASSMGQRGAGGQYEQYFGPGTRLTVT.

The genes are TRBV7-9 and TRBJ2-3; D tentatively reads TRBD1 or TRBD2 (6 bases each). The J call may be mistaken, given a closer DNA end match to TRBJ2-2. Germline CDR1 SEHNR, CDR2 FQNEAQ (reference sequence). CDR3 length equals 12 residues. The CDR3 coding sequence is TGTGCCAGCAGCCCCGGGGGCTTCGGGCTGTTTTTT. Protein: CASSPGGFGLFF.

Comment on this clonotype: Given a much more abundant clone one base away, this may be a read error. The CDR3 DNA sequence: TGTGCCAACAGCGTAATAGCGGCCACAGATACGCAGTATTTT. It codes for CANSVIAATDTQYF. V usage is TRBV7-2 and J usage is TRBJ2-3, with D perhaps TRBD2 (6 bases). Germline loops: CDR1 SGHTA, CDR2 FQGNSA. The length of the CDR3 is 14 residues.

A few counts support this clonotype. V is TRBV20-1 and J is TRBJ2-5; D might be TRBD2 (6 bases). The CDR3 length is 15 residues. V was clipped by 2 bases and J by 11 bases, with 24 bases between them. CDR1 DFQATT and CDR2 SNEGSKA come from the germline V gene (reference sequence). CDR3 amino acids: CSARPPGTLLDEQYF. The CDR3, as DNA: TGCAGTGCTAGACCCCCGGGGACTCTCCTCGATGAGCAGTACTTC.

The chain combines TRBV12-3 or TRBV12-4 with TRBJ2-1; TRBD2 agrees at 12 bases. V shed 5 bases and J 1 base; nucleotides not matched to a gene: 3. This CDR3 is built from 16 residues. CDR3 residues: CASSALAGGSYNEQFF. CDR3 sequence (DNA): TGTGCCAGCAGTGCCCTAGCGGGGGGGTCCTACAATGAGCAGTTCTTC.

In the case of this clonotype: The germline gene is not matched at one end of the junction; a read error may be the cause. The chain uses TRBV20-1 and TRBJ2-2; no reliable D call. The CDR3 covers 11 residues. Germline V CDR1 and CDR2: DFQATT, SNEGSKA (reference sequence). The CDR3 region is CSASATGELFF. DNA for the CDR3: TGCAGTGCTAGTGCGACCGGAGAGCTGTTTTTT.

The gene calls are TRBV27 and TRBJ1-6; D is perhaps TRBD1 (5 bases). The CDR3 covers 16 residues. Trimming took 2 bases from V and 12 from J, leaving 20 bases between them. The V gene's germline CDR1 is MNHEY and CDR2 SMNVEV (reference sequence). The CDR3 sequence: CASSLGAVGRILPLHF. CDR3 sequence (DNA): TGTGCCAGCAGTTTAGGGGCGGTCGGTCGGATTTTACCCCTCCACTTT.

This clonotype was detected many times. The rearrangement uses TRBV10-3 and TRBJ2-7; 11 bases line up with TRBD2. CDR3 length: 16 residues. Germline CDR1 ENHRY, CDR2 SYGVKD. V trimming: 4 bases; J trimming: 0 bases; junction bases outside the gene matches: 5. Written as DNA, the CDR3 is TGTGCCATCAGTGGAAGGACTAGCGGGTCCTCCTACGAGCAGTACTTC. Residues: CAISGRTSGSSYEQYF.

Written as DNA, the CDR3 is TGCGCCAGCAGCCAAGTTCGGACTAGCGGGGTCACAGATACGCAGTATTTT. It is translated as CASSQVRTSGVTDTQYF. This chain uses TRBV4-1 with TRBJ2-3, with 12 positions matching TRBD2. Germline V gene sequence: CDR1 MGHRA, CDR2 YSYEKL. There are 17 residues in the CDR3. The junction had 4 bases not matched to a gene; V was cut back by 1 base and J by 2 bases.

This chain links TRBV6-5 with TRBJ2-1, with TRBD2 matching over 7 bases. Trimming at V came to 6 bases and at J to 6 bases, leaving 8 bases not matched to a gene. The CDR3 has 14 amino acids. The germline CDR1 and CDR2 sequences are MNHEY and SVGAGI. CDR3 amino acids: CASSPRWGGNEQFF. In nucleotides, the CDR3 is TGTGCCAGCAGCCCGCGTTGGGGGGGCAATGAGCAGTTCTTC.

This rearrangement joins TRBV20-1 to TRBJ2-5; no clear D. The DNA end lines up better with TRBJ2-7; the J call may be wrong. Germline CDR1 reads DFQATT; CDR2 reads SNEGSKA (reference sequence). There are 12 residues in the CDR3. The CDR3 region has the DNA TGCAGTGCTAAGCACAAATCCTACGAGCAGTACTTC. Protein product: CSAKHKSYEQYF.

The chain has TRBV20-1 and TRBJ2-1; 7 bases are a match to TRBD1. This CDR3 contains 12 residues. V was clipped by 4 bases and J by 6 bases; unmatched bases: 3. Germline V lookup: CDR1 DFQATT, CDR2 SNEGSKA (reference sequence). CDR3 in amino acids: CSAKTGVNEQFF. The CDR3 coding sequence is TGCAGTGCTAAAACAGGGGTCAATGAGCAGTTCTTC.

Only a few counts were recorded for this clonotype. The chain combines TRBV20-1 with TRBJ1-2; no firm D call. Trimming took 6 bases from V and 1 from J, leaving 12 bases between them. CDR1 is DFQATT, CDR2 SNEGSKA, per germline (reference sequence). The CDR3 covers 13 residues. CDR3: CSASGPINYGYTF. The CDR3 DNA follows: TGCAGTGCCTCCGGACCGATTAACTATGGCTACACCTTC.

The chain joins TRBV4-3 to TRBJ2-1; a weak D match, TRBD2 (6 bases). Looked up from germline, CDR1 is LGHNA and CDR2 is YSLEER. CDR3 length: 17 residues. Between the trimmed V and J ends, which lost 0 bases and 7 bases, there was a span of 19 bases. CDR3 sequence (DNA): TGCGCCAGCAGCCAAGACTTGGGGGGAGCCGTTTGGAATGAGCAGTTCTTC. It yields the protein CASSQDLGGAVWNEQFF.